Given below is one TCR beta chain in context. Looked up from germline, CDR1 is LGHDT and CDR2 is YNNKEL (reference sequence). The length of the CDR3 is 14 residues. V gave up 1 base and J gave up 0 bases, with 6 bases separating them. Sequencing used immunoSEQ multiplex PCR; TCRdb keeps in-frame clones, though not all of them. The table lists 200,000 to 250,000 clones, approximately 80% of them singletons. The data derive from a study of blood T cell repertoires in COVID-19. This chain links TRBV3-1 (or the pseudogene TRBV3-2) with TRBJ1-2; D perhaps matches TRBD1 (5 bases). Material for sequencing was peripheral blood. This TCR derives from a woman of 80 years or more with acute or convalescent COVID-19. As DNA, the CDR3 is TGTGCCAGCAGCCAAGCGACAGCTAACTATGGCTACACCTTC. It is translated as CASSQATANYGYTF.